The 18 T cell receptor beta chains given below trace back to one sample, sequenced in a study of T-cell reconstitution after alpha-beta-depleted transplantation in children. Unique molecular identifiers were built into the TCRbeta library. TCRdb recomputed calls from the PCR reads with MiXCR, one row per CDR3 protein. The table shows 450,000 to 600,000 distinct CDR3 sequences, with roughly 33% occurring only once. The source material was PBMCs from the stem cell graft donor, sampled from the stem cell graft. The origin of the receptors is a human donor who donated a stem cell graft to a child with aplastic anemia.

Only a few counts were recorded for this clonotype. The genes are TRBV5-1 and TRBJ2-5, with 8 nucleotides matching TRBD2. CDR1 and CDR2 (germline): SGHRS, YFSETQ. With 4 bases clipped from V and 0 bases from J, the junction kept 2 bases outside the gene matches. The CDR3 contains 14 residues. CDR3 loop: CASSGSGNQETQYF. The CDR3 DNA reads TGCGCCAGCAGCGGTAGCGGGAACCAAGAGACCCAGTACTTC.

This chain links TRBV7-2 with TRBJ2-3; 11 bases line up with TRBD2. V was pared by 5 bases and J by 4 bases, with 11 bases of the junction left unmatched. Germline CDR1 SGHTA, CDR2 FQGNSA. The CDR3 runs 17 residues. This chain's CDR3 is CASSRGLAGVGSDTQYF. The DNA of the CDR3 is TGTGCCAGCAGCCGCGGACTAGCGGGCGTAGGATCAGATACGCAGTATTTT.

This clonotype occurred a few times. The V and J genes are TRBV29-1 and TRBJ1-4; unclear D gene. V dropped 3 bases and J dropped 6 bases, with 11 bases sitting between them. The CDR3 runs 13 residues. Per the germline V gene, CDR1 is SQVTM and CDR2 is ANQGSEA. The CDR3: CSVESSVDEKLFF. The CDR3 nucleotides are TGCAGCGTTGAGAGCTCCGTTGATGAAAAACTGTTTTTT.

The gene calls are TRBV29-1 and TRBJ2-1; TRBD2 aligns across 10 bases. From germline, CDR1 is SQVTM and CDR2 ANQGSEA. This CDR3 spans 15 amino acids. Germline trimming cut 7 bases from V and 5 bases from J; bases unmatched to any gene: 11. In DNA, the CDR3 is TGCAGCGCCGAGCCCCAGCGGGAGGGCCACAATGAGCAGTTCTTC. Amino acid sequence: CSAEPQREGHNEQFF.

The rearrangement joins TRBV7-9 to TRBJ2-1; TRBD2 matches 9 bases. Trimming removed 1 base from V and 5 bases from J; junction bases left unmatched: 3. The CDR3 extends over 15 amino acids. CDR1 SEHNR and CDR2 FQNEAQ come from the germline V gene (reference sequence). The CDR3 bases are TGTGCCAGCAGCTTAGTGGTAGCGGGAGACAATGAGCAGTTCTTC. This codes for CASSLVVAGDNEQFF.

The rearrangement links TRBV24-1 to TRBJ2-2; 13 positions match TRBD2. There are 18 residues in the CDR3. V was pared by 4 bases and J by 7 bases, with 11 bases of the junction left unmatched. Germline V CDR1 and CDR2: KGHDR, SFDVKD. DNA for the CDR3: TGTGCCACCAGTGAACTGAGGGGACTAGCGGGGACGGGCGGGGAGCTGTTTTTT. Encoded protein: CATSELRGLAGTGGELFF.

V gene TRBV7-9 combines with J gene TRBJ2-5; D possibly matches TRBD1 or TRBD2 (6 bases each). The V and J ends lost 5 bases and 2 bases respectively, with 18 bases between them. The CDR3 runs to 16 residues. Germline CDR1 is SEHNR and CDR2 is FQNEAQ (reference sequence). The DNA of the CDR3 is TGTGCCAGCAGCCAGGGGAGGCAAACCCTTCAAGAGACCCAGTACTTC. Residues: CASSQGRQTLQETQYF.

The chain recombines TRBV29-1 with TRBJ2-5, with a possible D match to TRBD1 (5 bases). The CDR3 contains 13 residues. Germline values: CDR1 SQVTM, CDR2 ANQGSEA. V was shortened by 0 bases and J by 4 bases, with 9 bases between the two germline ends. DNA for the CDR3: TGCAGCGTTGAAGAAGGGGCGGCAGAGACCCAGTACTTC. Translation: CSVEEGAAETQYF.

This clonotype was picked up a small number of times. This sequence joins TRBV20-1 and TRBJ2-7; 9 bases line up with TRBD2. In germline, CDR1 is DFQATT, CDR2 SNEGSKA (reference sequence). This CDR3 comprises 13 residues. J was trimmed by 4 bases and V by 5 bases; bases with no gene match: 6. CDR3 nucleotide sequence: TGCAGTGCTCCGGTAGCGGGAGAGTACGAGCAGTACGTC. It is translated as CSAPVAGEYEQYV.

The chain links TRBV7-7 to TRBJ2-2; possibly TRBD1 for D (6 bases). Trimming removed 1 base at V and 8 bases at J, with 17 bases between. CDR1 and CDR2 (germline): SSHAT, FNYEAQ (reference sequence). The CDR3 is 16 residues long. The CDR3: CASSLELGGPSGELFF. DNA of the CDR3: TGTGCCAGCAGCTTAGAACTAGGGGGTCCATCGGGGGAGCTGTTTTTT.

This clonotype has a handful of counts. This sequence joins TRBV18 and TRBJ2-3; D may be TRBD2 (6 bases). The germline V gene encodes CDR1 KGHSH and CDR2 LQKENI. Trimming took off 6 bases at V and 2 bases at J, with 15 bases between the two ends. CDR3 length equals 15 residues. CDR3 sequence: CASSAGRGVTDTQYF. In DNA form, the CDR3 reads TGTGCCAGCTCGGCGGGAAGGGGAGTCACAGATACGCAGTATTTT.

This clonotype was observed a single time. The missing conserved phenylalanine or tryptophan at the end of this CDR3 makes a read error likely. The chain employs TRBV29-1 and TRBJ2-1; 7 bases agree with TRBD2. The CDR3 has 14 amino acids. Trimming took 1 base from V and 6 from J; bases not matched to a gene: 6. Looked up from germline, CDR1 is SQVTM and CDR2 is ANQGSEA. In nucleotides, the CDR3 is TGCAGCGTTGAAGGGCGGGGGTTGGGCAATGAGCAGTTCTCC. This codes for CSVEGRGLGNEQFS.

The chain recombines TRBV11-2 with TRBJ2-1; D gene ambiguous. The V end lost 4 bases, the J end lost 0 bases, and 7 bases lay between the germline ends. The CDR3 sequence is 14 residues long. Germline CDR1 SGHAT, CDR2 FQNNGV. The DNA of the CDR3 is TGTGCCAGCAGCTGGGATTTCTCCTACAATGAGCAGTTCTTC. Translating gives CASSWDFSYNEQFF.

This clonotype occurred a few times. CDR3 amino acids: CSAKTYNEQFF. CDR3 DNA: TGCAGTGCAAAGACTTACAATGAGCAGTTCTTC. The chain links TRBV20-1 to TRBJ2-1; D call uncertain. Germline V gives CDR1 DFQATT, CDR2 SNEGSKA (reference sequence). The germline V and J ends were trimmed by 6 bases and 4 bases, with 7 bases remaining between them. The CDR3 length is 11 residues.

This clonotype occurred once. This rearrangement joins TRBV28 to TRBJ2-7, with 7 bases lining up with TRBD2. Germline V gene sequence: CDR1 MDHEN, CDR2 SYDVKM. This CDR3 region has 14 residues. With V trimmed by 6 bases and J by 3 bases, 8 bases remained unmatched. Here the CDR3 reads CASRSGGPGYEQYV. The CDR3 nucleotides read TGTGCCAGCAGGTCGGGAGGACCGGGCTACGAGCAGTACGTC.

V and J are TRBV12-3 or TRBV12-4 and TRBJ1-5; 7 bases map to TRBD1. The CDR3 has 14 amino acids. With 9 bases clipped from V and 3 bases from J, the junction kept 8 bases outside the gene matches. The CDR3 sequence: CASNRGPDNQPQHF. The CDR3 region has the DNA TGTGCCAGTAACAGGGGCCCCGACAATCAGCCCCAGCATTTT.

The sample holds many counts of this clonotype. This chain uses TRBV12-3 or TRBV12-4 with TRBJ1-6, with TRBD1 matching 7 bases. The CDR3 consists of 16 residues. J lost 0 bases, V lost 7 bases, and 6 bases had no gene match. In nucleotides, the CDR3 is TGTGCCAGCACTATGGACAGGAGCTCCTATAATTCACCCCTCCACTTT. This encodes CASTMDRSSYNSPLHF.

This clonotype was observed a few times. V gene TRBV24-1 combines with J gene TRBJ2-7; D is unclear. Germline CDR1 and CDR2: KGHDR and SFDVKD. This CDR3 is built from 14 residues. Trimming pared 5 bases from V and 2 bases from J, leaving 12 bases between. This CDR3 is CATSANGLPYEQYF. CDR3 DNA: TGTGCCACCAGTGCCAACGGTCTTCCCTACGAGCAGTACTTC.